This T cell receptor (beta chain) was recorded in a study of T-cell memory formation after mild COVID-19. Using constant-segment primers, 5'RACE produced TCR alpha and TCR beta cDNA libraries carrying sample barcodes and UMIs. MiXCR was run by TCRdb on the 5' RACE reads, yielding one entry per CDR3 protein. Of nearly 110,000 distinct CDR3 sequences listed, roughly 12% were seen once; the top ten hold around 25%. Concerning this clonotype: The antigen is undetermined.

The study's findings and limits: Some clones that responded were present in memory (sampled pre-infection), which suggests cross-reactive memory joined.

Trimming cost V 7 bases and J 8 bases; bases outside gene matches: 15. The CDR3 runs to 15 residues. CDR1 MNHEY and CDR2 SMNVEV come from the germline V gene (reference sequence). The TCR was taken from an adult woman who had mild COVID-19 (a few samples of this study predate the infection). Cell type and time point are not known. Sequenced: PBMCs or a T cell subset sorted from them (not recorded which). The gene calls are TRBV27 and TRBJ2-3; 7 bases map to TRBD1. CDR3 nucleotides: TGTGCCAGCACCGCCGGGACAGATTCTTTCGTTACGCAGTATTTT. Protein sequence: CASTAGTDSFVTQYF.